Listed here is a single T cell receptor (beta chain). Its antigen remains unknown. Germline V gives CDR1 SGHTA, CDR2 FQGTGA. The CDR3 runs to 13 residues. The V gene lost 5 bases and the J gene lost 3 bases, with 10 bases spanning the gap. This specimen belongs to a study of shared clonotypes between healthy human individuals. Study results and limitations: Limitation of the genetic and exposure-history diversity represented came from the few donors. Among donors, the sharing of clonotypes was expected to be influenced by sequencing depth.

Assay used: immunoSEQ multiplex PCR; TCRdb lists only in-frame clones, some missing. The sample has about 520,000 clones, around 85% seen once; the top ten hold about 12%. Adult donors, all healthy and HIV-negative, had no recent acute infections or vaccinations. The clonotype was recovered from a woman in her 40s in good health. Some clones in this sample may be carry-over from other donors' samples. The sequencing sample was made of PBMCs. The chain links TRBV7-3 to TRBJ2-5; D may be TRBD1 or TRBD2 (5 bases each). CDR3 DNA: TGTGCCAGCAGCCGCAGAGGGGAAGAGACCCAGTACTTC. Amino acids: CASSRRGEETQYF.